Ten or more counts support the clone carrying this T cell receptor beta chain. The antigen is unknown. One entry per CDR3 protein, called by TCRdb with MiXCR from the 5' RACE reads. Of about 52,000 distinct CDR3 sequences in the sample, approximately 7.4% were seen once. This specimen comes from a study of CD8 T cells in ankylosing spondylitis. Findings and caveats of the study: Disease-linked clones were found to be CD8+ and relatively rare in peripheral blood.

CDR1 SGHRS and CDR2 YFSETQ come from the germline V gene. Deletions cut 2 bases from V and 2 bases from J, with 8 bases between. The CDR3 runs to 14 residues. This TCR was recovered from a female donor with ankylosing spondylitis or in good health (not recorded which). The sample consisted of blood, either unsorted or a sorted T cell fraction (not recorded which). The chain has TRBV5-1 and TRBJ2-1; D is possibly TRBD2 (6 bases). For the CDR3, the DNA is TGCGCCAGCAGCTTAGCTAGCGCCTACAATGAGCAGTTCTTC. This translates into CASSLASAYNEQFF.